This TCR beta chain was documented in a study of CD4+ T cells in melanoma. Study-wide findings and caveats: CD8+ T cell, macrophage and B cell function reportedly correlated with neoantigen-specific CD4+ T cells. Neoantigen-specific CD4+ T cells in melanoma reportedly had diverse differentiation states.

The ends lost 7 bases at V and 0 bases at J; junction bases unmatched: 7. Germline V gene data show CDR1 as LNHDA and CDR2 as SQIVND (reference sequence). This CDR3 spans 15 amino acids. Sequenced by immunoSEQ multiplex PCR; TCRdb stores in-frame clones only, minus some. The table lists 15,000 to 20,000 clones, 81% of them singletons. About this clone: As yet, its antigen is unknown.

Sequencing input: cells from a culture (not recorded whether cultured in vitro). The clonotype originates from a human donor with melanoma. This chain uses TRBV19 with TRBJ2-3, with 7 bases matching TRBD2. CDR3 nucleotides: TGTGCCAGTATGGAGGGGCGGGGGAGCACAGATACGCAGTATTTT. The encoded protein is CASMEGRGSTDTQYF.